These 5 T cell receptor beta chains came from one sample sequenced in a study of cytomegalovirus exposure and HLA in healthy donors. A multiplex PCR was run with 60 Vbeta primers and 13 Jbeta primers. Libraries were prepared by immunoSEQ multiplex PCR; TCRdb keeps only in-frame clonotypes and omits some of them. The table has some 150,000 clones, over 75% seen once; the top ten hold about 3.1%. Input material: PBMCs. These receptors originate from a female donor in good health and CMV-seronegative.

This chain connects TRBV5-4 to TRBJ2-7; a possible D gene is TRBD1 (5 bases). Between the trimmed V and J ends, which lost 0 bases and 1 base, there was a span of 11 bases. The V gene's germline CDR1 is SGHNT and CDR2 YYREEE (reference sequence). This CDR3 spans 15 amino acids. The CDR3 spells CASSLVGQFSYEQYF. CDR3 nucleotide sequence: TGTGCCAGCAGCTTGGTGGGGCAGTTTTCCTACGAGCAGTACTTC.

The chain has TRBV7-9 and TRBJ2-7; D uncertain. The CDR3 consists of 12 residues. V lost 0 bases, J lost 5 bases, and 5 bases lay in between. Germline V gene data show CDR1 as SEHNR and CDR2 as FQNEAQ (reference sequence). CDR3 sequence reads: CASSLAVDEQYF. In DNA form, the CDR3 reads TGTGCCAGCAGCTTAGCCGTCGACGAGCAGTACTTC.

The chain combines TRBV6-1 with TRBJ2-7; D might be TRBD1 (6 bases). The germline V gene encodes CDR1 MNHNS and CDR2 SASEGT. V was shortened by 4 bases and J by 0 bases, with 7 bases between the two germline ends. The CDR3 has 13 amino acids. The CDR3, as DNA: TGTGCCAGCAGTGTGGACAGCTCCTACGAGCAGTACTTC. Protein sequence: CASSVDSSYEQYF.

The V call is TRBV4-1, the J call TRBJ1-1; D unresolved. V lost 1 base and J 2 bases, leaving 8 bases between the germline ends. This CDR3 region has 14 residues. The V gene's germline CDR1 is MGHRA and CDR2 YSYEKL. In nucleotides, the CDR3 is TGCGCCAGCAGCCAAGTACTCGTTAACACTGAAGCTTTCTTT. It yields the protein CASSQVLVNTEAFF.

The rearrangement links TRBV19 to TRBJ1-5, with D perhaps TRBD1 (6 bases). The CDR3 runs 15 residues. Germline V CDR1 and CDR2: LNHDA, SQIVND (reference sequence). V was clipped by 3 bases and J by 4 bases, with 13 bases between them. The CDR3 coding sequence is TGTGCCAGTAGTATTAGGGGACATTCGAATCAGCCCCAGCATTTT. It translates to CASSIRGHSNQPQHF.